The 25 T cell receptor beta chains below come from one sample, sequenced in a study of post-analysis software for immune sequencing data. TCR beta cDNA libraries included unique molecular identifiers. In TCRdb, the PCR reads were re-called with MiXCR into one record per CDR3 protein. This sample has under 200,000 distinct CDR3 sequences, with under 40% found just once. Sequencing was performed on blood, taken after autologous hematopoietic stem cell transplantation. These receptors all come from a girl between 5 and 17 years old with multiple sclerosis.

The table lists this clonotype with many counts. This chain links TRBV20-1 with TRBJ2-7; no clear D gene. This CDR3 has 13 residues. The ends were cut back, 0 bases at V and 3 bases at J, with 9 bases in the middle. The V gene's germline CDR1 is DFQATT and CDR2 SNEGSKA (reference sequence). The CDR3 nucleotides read TGCAGTGCTAGAGAGGGCAGCAACTACGAGCAGTACTTC. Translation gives CSAREGSNYEQYF.

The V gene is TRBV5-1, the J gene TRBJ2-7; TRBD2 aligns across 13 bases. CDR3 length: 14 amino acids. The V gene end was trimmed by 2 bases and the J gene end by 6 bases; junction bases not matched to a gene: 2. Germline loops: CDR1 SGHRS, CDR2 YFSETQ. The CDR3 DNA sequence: TGCGCCAGCAGCTTCGGACTAGCGGGGGCCGAGCAGTACTTC. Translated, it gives CASSFGLAGAEQYF.

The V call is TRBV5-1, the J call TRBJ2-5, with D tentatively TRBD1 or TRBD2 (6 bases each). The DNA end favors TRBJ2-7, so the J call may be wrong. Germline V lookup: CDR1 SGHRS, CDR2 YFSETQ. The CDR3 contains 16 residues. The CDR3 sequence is CASSLGPGGDFDEQYF. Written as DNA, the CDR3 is TGCGCCAGCAGCTTGGGACCCGGGGGCGATTTTGACGAGCAGTACTTC.

The CDR3 here is CASSYHATSGNTDTQYF. CDR3 DNA sequence: TGTGCCAGCAGTTACCACGCGACTAGCGGGAACACAGATACGCAGTATTTT. The J gene is TRBJ2-3, the V gene TRBV6-6; 11 bases are shared with TRBD2. CDR3 length equals 17 residues. Germline trimming cut 2 bases from V and 2 bases from J; bases unmatched to any gene: 6. CDR1 is MNHNY, CDR2 SVGAGI, per germline (reference sequence).

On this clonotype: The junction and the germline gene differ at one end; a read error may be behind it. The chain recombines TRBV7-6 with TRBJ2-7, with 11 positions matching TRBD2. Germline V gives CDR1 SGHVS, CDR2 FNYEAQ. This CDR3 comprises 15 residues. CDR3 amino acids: CASSSGLAGTYEQYF. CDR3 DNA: TGTGCCAGTAGCTCCGGACTAGCGGGTACCTACGAGCAGTACTTC.

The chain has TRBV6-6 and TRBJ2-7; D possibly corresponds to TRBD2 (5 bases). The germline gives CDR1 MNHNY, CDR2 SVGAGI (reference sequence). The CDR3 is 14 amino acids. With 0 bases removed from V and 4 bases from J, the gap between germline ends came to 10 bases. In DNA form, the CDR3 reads TGTGCCAGCAGTTACTCCGTCGGGGAGTACGAGCAGTACTTC. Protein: CASSYSVGEYEQYF.

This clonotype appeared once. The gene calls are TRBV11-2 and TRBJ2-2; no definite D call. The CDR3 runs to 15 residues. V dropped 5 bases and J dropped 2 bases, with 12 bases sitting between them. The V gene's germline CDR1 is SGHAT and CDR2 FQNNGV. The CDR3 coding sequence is TGTGCCAGCAGCCCCCGGAGCTCCAACACCGGGGAGCTGTTTTTT. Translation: CASSPRSSNTGELFF.

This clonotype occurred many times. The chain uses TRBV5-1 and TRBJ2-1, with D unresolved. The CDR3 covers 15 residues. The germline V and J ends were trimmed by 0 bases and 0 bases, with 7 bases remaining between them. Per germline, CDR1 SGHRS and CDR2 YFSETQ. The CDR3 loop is CASSLGTVSYNEQFF. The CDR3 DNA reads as TGCGCCAGCAGCTTGGGCACTGTCTCCTACAATGAGCAGTTCTTC.

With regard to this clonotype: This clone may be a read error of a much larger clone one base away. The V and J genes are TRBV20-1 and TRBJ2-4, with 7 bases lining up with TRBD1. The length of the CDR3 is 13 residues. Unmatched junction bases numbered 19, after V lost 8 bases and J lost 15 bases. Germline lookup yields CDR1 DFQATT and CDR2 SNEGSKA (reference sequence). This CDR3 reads CSSHGTGVDERYF. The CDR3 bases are TGCAGTTCCCATGGCACAGGGGTTGACGAGCGGTACTTC.

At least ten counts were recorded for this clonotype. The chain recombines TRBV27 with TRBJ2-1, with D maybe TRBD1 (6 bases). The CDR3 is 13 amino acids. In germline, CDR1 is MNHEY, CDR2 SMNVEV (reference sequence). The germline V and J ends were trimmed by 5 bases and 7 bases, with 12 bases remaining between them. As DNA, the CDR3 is TGTGCCAGCAGTACAGGGACCACTAATGAGCAGTTCTTC. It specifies CASSTGTTNEQFF.

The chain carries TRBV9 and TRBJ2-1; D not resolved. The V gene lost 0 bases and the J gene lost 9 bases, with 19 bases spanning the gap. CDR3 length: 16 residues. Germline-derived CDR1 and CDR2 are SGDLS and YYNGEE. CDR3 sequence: CASSVGAEIGMSEQFF. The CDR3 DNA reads TGTGCCAGCAGCGTAGGGGCGGAGATCGGCATGAGTGAGCAGTTCTTC. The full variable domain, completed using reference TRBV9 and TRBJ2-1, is DSGVTQTPKHLITATGQRVTLRCSPRSGDLSVYWYQQSLDQGLQFLIQYYNGEERAKGNILERFSAQQFPDLHSELNLSSLELGDSALYFCASSVGAEIGMSEQFFGPGTRLTVL.

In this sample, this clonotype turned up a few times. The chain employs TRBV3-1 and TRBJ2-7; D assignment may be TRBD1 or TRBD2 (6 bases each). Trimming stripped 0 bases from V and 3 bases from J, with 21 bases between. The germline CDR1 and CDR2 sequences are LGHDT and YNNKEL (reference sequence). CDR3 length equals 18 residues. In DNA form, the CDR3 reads TGTGCCAGCAGCCAAGATAGGGGGGAGGCCACCCTGAACTACGAGCAGTACTTC. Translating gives CASSQDRGEATLNYEQYF.

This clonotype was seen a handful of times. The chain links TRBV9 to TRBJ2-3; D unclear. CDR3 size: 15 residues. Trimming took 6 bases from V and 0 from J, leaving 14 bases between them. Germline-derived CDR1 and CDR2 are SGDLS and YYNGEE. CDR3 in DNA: TGTGCCAGCACCCATGGAGCACGTAGCACAGATACGCAGTATTTT. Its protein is CASTHGARSTDTQYF.

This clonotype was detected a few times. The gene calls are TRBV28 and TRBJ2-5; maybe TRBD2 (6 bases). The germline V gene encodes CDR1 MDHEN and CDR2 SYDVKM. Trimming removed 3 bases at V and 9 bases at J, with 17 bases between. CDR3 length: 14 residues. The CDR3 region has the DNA TGTGCCAGCAGTTTCCGGGAGAACTCGGGGGCCCAGTACTTC. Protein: CASSFRENSGAQYF.

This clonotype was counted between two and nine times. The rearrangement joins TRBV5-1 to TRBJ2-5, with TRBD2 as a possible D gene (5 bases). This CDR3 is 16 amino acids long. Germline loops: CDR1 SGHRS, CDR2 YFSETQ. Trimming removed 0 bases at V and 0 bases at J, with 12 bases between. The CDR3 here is CASSLEGSRYQETQYF. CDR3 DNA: TGCGCCAGCAGCTTGGAAGGGAGTAGATACCAAGAGACCCAGTACTTC.

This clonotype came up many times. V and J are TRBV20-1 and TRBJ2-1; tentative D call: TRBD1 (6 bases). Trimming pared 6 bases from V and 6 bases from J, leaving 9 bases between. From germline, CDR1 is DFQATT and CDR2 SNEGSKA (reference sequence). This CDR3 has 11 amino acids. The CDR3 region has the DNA TGCAGTGCCCGGACAGTCAATGAGCAGTTCTTC. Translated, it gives CSARTVNEQFF.

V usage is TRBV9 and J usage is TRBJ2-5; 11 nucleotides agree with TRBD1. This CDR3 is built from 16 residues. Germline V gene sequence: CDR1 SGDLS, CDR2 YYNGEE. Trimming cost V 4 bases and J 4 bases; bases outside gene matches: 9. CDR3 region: CASSFLGQGAIETQYF. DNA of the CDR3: TGTGCCAGCAGCTTCCTAGGACAGGGGGCTATAGAGACCCAGTACTTC.

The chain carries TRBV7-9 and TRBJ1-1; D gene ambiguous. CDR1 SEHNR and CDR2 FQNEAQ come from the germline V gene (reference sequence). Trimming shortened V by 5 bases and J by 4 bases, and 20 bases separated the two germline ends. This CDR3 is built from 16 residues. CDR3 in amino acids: CASSGPYPGEITEAFF. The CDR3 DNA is TGTGCCAGCAGCGGGCCCTACCCTGGGGAGATCACTGAAGCTTTCTTT.

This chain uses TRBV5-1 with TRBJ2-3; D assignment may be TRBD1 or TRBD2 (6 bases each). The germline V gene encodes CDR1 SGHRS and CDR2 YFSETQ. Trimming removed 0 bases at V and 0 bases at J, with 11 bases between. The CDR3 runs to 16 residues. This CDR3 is CASSLEGGMSTDTQYF. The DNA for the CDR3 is TGCGCCAGCAGCTTGGAGGGGGGAATGAGCACAGATACGCAGTATTTT. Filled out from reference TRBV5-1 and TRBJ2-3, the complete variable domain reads KAGVTQTPRYLIKTRGQQVTLSCSPISGHRSVSWYQQTPGQGLQFLFEYFSETQRNKGNFPGRFSGRQFSNSRSEMNVSTLELGDSALYLCASSLEGGMSTDTQYFGPGTRLTVL.

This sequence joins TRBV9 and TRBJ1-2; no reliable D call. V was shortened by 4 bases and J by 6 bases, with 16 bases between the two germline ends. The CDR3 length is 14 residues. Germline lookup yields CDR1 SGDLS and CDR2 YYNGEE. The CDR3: CASSLHPWRDGYTF. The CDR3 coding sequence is TGTGCCAGCAGCTTACACCCGTGGCGGGATGGCTACACCTTC.

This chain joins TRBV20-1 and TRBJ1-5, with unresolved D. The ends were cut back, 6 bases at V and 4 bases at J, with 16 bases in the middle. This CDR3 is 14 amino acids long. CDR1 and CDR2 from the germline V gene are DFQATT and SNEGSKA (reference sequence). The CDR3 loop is CSAPGRGSNQPQHF. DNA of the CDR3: TGCAGTGCCCCAGGACGGGGTTCGAATCAGCCCCAGCATTTT.

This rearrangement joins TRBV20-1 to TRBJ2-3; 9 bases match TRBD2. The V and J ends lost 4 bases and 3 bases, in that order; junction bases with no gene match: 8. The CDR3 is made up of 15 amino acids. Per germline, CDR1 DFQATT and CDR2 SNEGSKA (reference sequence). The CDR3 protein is CSATKKREVTDTQYF. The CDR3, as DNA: TGCAGTGCTACCAAAAAGCGGGAGGTGACAGATACGCAGTATTTT.

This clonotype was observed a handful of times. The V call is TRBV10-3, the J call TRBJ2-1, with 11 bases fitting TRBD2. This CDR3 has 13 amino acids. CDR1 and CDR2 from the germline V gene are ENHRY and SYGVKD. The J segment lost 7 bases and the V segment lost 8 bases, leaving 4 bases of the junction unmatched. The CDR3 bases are TGTGCCATCGCCCGGACTAGCGGGAATGAGCAGTTCTTC. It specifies CAIARTSGNEQFF.

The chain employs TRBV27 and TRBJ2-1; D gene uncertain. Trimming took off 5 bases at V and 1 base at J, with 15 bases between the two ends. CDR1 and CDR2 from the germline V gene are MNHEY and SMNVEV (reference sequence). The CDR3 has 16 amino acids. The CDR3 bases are TGTGCCAGCAGTCCCTTAGCCTCCGGTTCCTACAATGAGCAGTTCTTC. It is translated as CASSPLASGSYNEQFF.

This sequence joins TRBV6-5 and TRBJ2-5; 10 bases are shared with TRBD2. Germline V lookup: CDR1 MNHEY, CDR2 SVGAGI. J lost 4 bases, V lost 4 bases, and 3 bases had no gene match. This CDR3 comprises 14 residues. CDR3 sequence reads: CASSFRLAGETQYF. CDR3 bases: TGTGCCAGCAGTTTTCGACTAGCGGGAGAGACCCAGTACTTC.